Shown below are 21 T cell receptor beta chains from a single sample sequenced in a study of cytomegalovirus exposure and HLA in healthy donors. 60 Vbeta and 13 Jbeta primers were used in PCR. Sequenced by immunoSEQ multiplex PCR; TCRdb stores in-frame clones only, minus some. The repertoire holds 45,000 to 70,000 clones, with about 84% as singletons. Sequencing was performed on PBMCs. The receptor source for this set is a man under 40 in good health and CMV-seronegative.

The V gene is TRBV19, the J gene TRBJ2-7; TRBD1 matches at 9 bases. V gave up 6 bases and J gave up 1 base; unmatched junction bases: 7. The CDR3 consists of 15 residues. CDR1 and CDR2 from the germline V gene are LNHDA and SQIVND (reference sequence). The DNA of the CDR3 is TGTGCCAGTAGCTATACAGGGGGCGAGTCCTACGAGCAGTACTTC. Encoded protein: CASSYTGGESYEQYF. Based on the CDR3 plus reference TRBV19 and TRBJ2-7, the full variable domain is DGGITQSPKYLFRKEGQNVTLSCEQNLNHDAMYWYRQDPGQGLRLIYYSQIVNDFQKGDIAEGYSVSREKKESFPLTVTSAQKNPTAFYLCASSYTGGESYEQYFGPGTRLTVT.

The J gene is TRBJ2-1, the V gene TRBV6-5; tentative D call: TRBD2 (6 bases). Trimming left V 7 bases short and J 5 bases short, with 18 bases between. Per germline, CDR1 MNHEY and CDR2 SVGAGI. The CDR3 extends over 15 amino acids. CDR3 nucleotides: TGTGCCAGCACCACACACCGACGGGGGAACAATGAGCAGTTCTTC. Protein sequence: CASTTHRRGNNEQFF.

This clone was observed a handful of times. The V and J genes are TRBV6-1 and TRBJ2-7, with D tentatively TRBD1 (6 bases). Germline V gene lookup returns CDR1 MNHNS and CDR2 SASEGT. V lost 7 bases to trimming and J lost 1 base, with 11 bases between them. CDR3 length: 13 residues. This CDR3 reads CASTTGSSYEQYF. The CDR3 bases are TGTGCCAGCACCACAGGGAGTTCCTACGAGCAGTACTTC.

The gene calls are TRBV27 and TRBJ2-6, with 7 bases matching TRBD1. Germline V gene sequence: CDR1 MNHEY, CDR2 SMNVEV (reference sequence). Trimming cost V 5 bases and J 0 bases; bases outside gene matches: 7. The CDR3 runs 17 residues. The CDR3 loop is CASSKWDSSSGANVLTF. CDR3 DNA: TGTGCCAGCAGTAAATGGGACAGTTCCTCTGGGGCCAACGTCCTGACTTTC.

The rearrangement links TRBV7-2 to TRBJ1-3; D not resolved. The CDR3 is 12 amino acids. V dropped 2 bases and J dropped 4 bases, with 3 bases sitting between them. Germline CDR1 and CDR2: SGHTA and FQGNSA. The CDR3 DNA follows: TGTGCCAGCAGCTTACAAGGAAACACCATATATTTT. Translating gives CASSLQGNTIYF.

The chain is built from TRBV5-4 and TRBJ2-3, with 12 bases aligning to TRBD2. V was clipped by 2 bases and J by 2 bases; unmatched bases: 6. CDR3 length: 17 residues. Germline V gene sequence: CDR1 SGHNT, CDR2 YYREEE (reference sequence). In nucleotides, the CDR3 is TGTGCCAGCAGCTTTCGTCTAGCGGGAGGGTACACAGATACGCAGTATTTT. It encodes CASSFRLAGGYTDTQYF.

This clone was observed once. The chain links TRBV9 to TRBJ1-2, with 8 bases identical to TRBD1. Unmatched junction bases numbered 6, after V lost 0 bases and J lost 5 bases. CDR1 is SGDLS, CDR2 YYNGEE, per germline. The CDR3 is 15 residues long. This CDR3 reads CASSVGTQGAYGYTF. CDR3 nucleotide sequence: TGTGCCAGCAGCGTAGGAACGCAGGGGGCTTATGGCTACACCTTC.

The chain combines TRBV7-8 with TRBJ2-7, with D perhaps TRBD1 (5 bases). The germline V gene encodes CDR1 SGHVS and CDR2 FQNEAQ. Between the trimmed V and J ends, which lost 7 bases and 7 bases, there was a span of 23 bases. This CDR3 has 15 residues. The CDR3 DNA reads TGTGCCAGCACCGCATCTCAGGGTTCCCTTGGTGAGCAGTACTTC. Translating gives CASTASQGSLGEQYF.

The rearrangement joins TRBV30 to TRBJ1-2, with D tentatively TRBD1 (5 bases). Germline-derived CDR1 and CDR2 are GTSNPN and SVGIG (reference sequence). Trimming took off 4 bases at V and 2 bases at J, with 11 bases between the two ends. This CDR3 spans 13 amino acids. Here the CDR3 reads CAWTQGWNYGYTF. The CDR3 DNA reads as TGTGCCTGGACTCAGGGCTGGAACTATGGCTACACCTTC.

The chain joins TRBV5-8 to TRBJ2-2; 7 bases agree with TRBD1. Germline-derived CDR1 and CDR2 are SGHTS and YDEGEE. V gave up 4 bases and J gave up 3 bases; unmatched junction bases: 9. The CDR3 length is 16 residues. CDR3 amino acids: CASSRGQRSDTGELFF. CDR3 nucleotides: TGTGCCAGCAGCAGGGGACAGCGCTCGGACACCGGGGAGCTGTTTTTT.

This sequence joins TRBV7-9 and TRBJ1-4; D is ambiguous. V was clipped by 6 bases and J by 0 bases, with 5 bases between them. The CDR3 has 13 amino acids. Per germline, CDR1 SEHNR and CDR2 FQNEAQ (reference sequence). CDR3 coding DNA: TGTGCCAGCAGAGAGGCAACTAATGAAAAACTGTTTTTT. Translating it yields CASREATNEKLFF.

Here the CDR3 DNA reads TGTGCCAGTACCAGGGGTGGACAGGGCCGTGGCTACACCTTC. Protein sequence: CASTRGGQGRGYTF. The chain is built from TRBV19 and TRBJ1-2; 8 bases match TRBD1. J lost 7 bases, V lost 7 bases, and 11 bases had no gene match. CDR1 and CDR2 from the germline V gene are LNHDA and SQIVND (reference sequence). The CDR3 spans 14 residues.

This chain connects TRBV18 to TRBJ2-7; 7 positions agree with TRBD2. The J segment lost 2 bases and the V segment lost 6 bases, leaving 13 bases of the junction unmatched. Germline CDR1 reads KGHSH; CDR2 reads LQKENI. The CDR3 has 16 residues. This CDR3 reads CASSPRSSGFAYEQYF. CDR3 bases: TGTGCCAGCTCTCCCCGGAGTAGCGGGTTCGCCTACGAGCAGTACTTC.

The V call is TRBV6-5, the J call TRBJ1-1; D gene ambiguous. V lost 1 base and J 12 bases, leaving 18 bases between the germline ends. This CDR3 is built from 14 residues. Germline values: CDR1 MNHEY, CDR2 SVGAGI. The DNA of the CDR3 is TGTGCCAGCAGTTACTTACGGGATCCGGGAAAGTCTTTCTTT. Amino acids: CASSYLRDPGKSFF.

The chain carries TRBV12-2 and TRBJ2-2; the DNA was not compared with TRBD1, the D call given in the table. TRBV12-2 is a pseudogene. The CDR3 contains 16 residues. The CDR3 is CASRLLDRGDTGELFF. The DNA of the CDR3 is TGTGCAAGTCGCTTATTGGACAGGGGGGACACCGGGGAGCTGTTTTTT.

This clone showed up just once. The chain joins TRBV29-1 to TRBJ1-4, with TRBD1 identical over 8 bases. The CDR3 runs to 13 residues. V was pared by 4 bases and J by 5 bases, with 3 bases of the junction left unmatched. The V gene's germline CDR1 is SQVTM and CDR2 ANQGSEA. CDR3 in amino acids: CSVARTGNEKLFF. Written as DNA, the CDR3 is TGCAGCGTTGCACGGACAGGGAATGAAAAACTGTTTTTT.

V usage is TRBV5-6 and J usage is TRBJ2-5; 7 nucleotides match TRBD2. CDR1 and CDR2 (germline): SGHDT, YYEEEE. The V segment lost 4 bases and the J segment 5 bases; nucleotides outside the gene matches: 17. This CDR3 has 17 residues. DNA for the CDR3: TGTGCCAGCAGCCAATATCCCGGGACCCAGGGAGGGGAGACCCAGTACTTC. Translated: CASSQYPGTQGGETQYF.

The chain recombines TRBV6-5 with TRBJ2-7; D remains unclear. V lost 2 bases and J lost 5, with 4 bases in between. This CDR3 contains 11 residues. Germline V gene sequence: CDR1 MNHEY, CDR2 SVGAGI. CDR3 amino acids: CASSYGHEQYF. CDR3 nucleotides: TGTGCCAGCAGTTACGGGCACGAGCAGTACTTC.

V usage is TRBV28 and J usage is TRBJ1-5, with TRBD1 identical over 10 bases. The CDR3 is 13 residues long. J was trimmed by 6 bases and V by 6 bases; bases with no gene match: 2. CDR1 and CDR2 (germline): MDHEN, SYDVKM. DNA for the CDR3: TGTGCCAGCAGGGACAGGGGGTTTCAGCCCCAGCATTTT. Translated, it gives CASRDRGFQPQHF.

The genes are TRBV4-3 and TRBJ2-7; TRBD1 matches at 9 bases. Germline V lookup: CDR1 LGHNA, CDR2 YSLEER. V lost 1 base, J lost 5 bases, and 9 bases stayed unmatched. This CDR3 is 16 amino acids long. The CDR3 nucleotides are TGCGCCAGCAGCCAAGGGAGGGGACAGGGCTACAACGAGCAGTACTTC. Amino acid sequence: CASSQGRGQGYNEQYF.

The chain links TRBV23-1 to TRBJ1-1; D possibly corresponds to TRBD1 (6 bases). TRBV23-1 is given ORF status, its function remaining uncertain. CDR3 size: 14 residues. The V end was cut by 3 bases, the J end by 7 bases, with 15 bases between. CDR3 amino acids: CASSHGRGMVEAFF. The CDR3 DNA is TGCGCCAGCAGTCATGGCAGGGGCATGGTTGAAGCTTTCTTT.